A single sample is the source of the 16 T cell receptor beta chains below, sequenced in a study of T cells in Graves' hyperthyroidism and ophthalmopathy. RNA transcripts were the template for amplifying TCR beta CDR3 regions. HTBI primers were the set used in a first-round RT-PCR of the TCR CDR3. From the multiplex PCR reads, TCRdb called clonotypes with MiXCR, one entry per CDR3 protein. Of a few hundred thousand distinct CDR3 sequences detected, approximately 17% appear once; the ten largest clones hold 35% to 50%. Sequencing was performed on blood. The receptor set was obtained from a man younger than 35 with Graves' ophthalmopathy.

This clonotype was seen at least ten times. J is TRBJ1-5 and V is TRBV28, with D possibly matching TRBD1 (6 bases). The V end lost 6 bases, the J end lost 5 bases, and 14 bases lay between the germline ends. The CDR3 sequence is 14 residues long. CDR1 and CDR2 from the germline V gene are MDHEN and SYDVKM. CDR3 coding DNA: TGTGCCAGCAGCCCCACAGGGTGGGATCAGCCCCAGCATTTT. Translating gives CASSPTGWDQPQHF.

V usage is TRBV18 and J usage is TRBJ1-2; weak D call: TRBD1 (6 bases). V was shortened by 3 bases and J by 3 bases, with 14 bases between the two germline ends. CDR3 size: 15 residues. In germline, CDR1 is KGHSH, CDR2 LQKENI. The CDR3 region is CASSPEQGGDYGYTF. The CDR3 coding sequence is TGTGCCAGCTCACCGGAACAGGGTGGGGACTATGGCTACACCTTC.

There are many counts of this clonotype. The genes are TRBV7-9 and TRBJ2-1; TRBD2 might be the D (5 bases). Per the germline V gene, CDR1 is SEHNR and CDR2 is FQNEAQ (reference sequence). CDR3 length equals 16 residues. Trimming stripped 5 bases from V and 5 bases from J, with 19 bases between. The CDR3 DNA reads TGTGCCAGCAGCCCTGGTCTGACTATGAGTCACAATGAGCAGTTCTTC. Residues: CASSPGLTMSHNEQFF.

This clonotype has ten or more counts. The V call is TRBV5-1, the J call TRBJ2-1, with D perhaps TRBD1 or TRBD2 (6 bases each). The CDR3 runs to 14 residues. Germline CDR1 SGHRS, CDR2 YFSETQ. The V gene lost 0 bases and the J gene lost 8 bases, with 12 bases spanning the gap. CDR3 bases: TGCGCCAGCAGCTTGGTTGGGGGGCCATATGAGCAGTTCTTC. Translating it yields CASSLVGGPYEQFF.

Ten or more counts support this clonotype. The chain joins TRBV3-1 to TRBJ2-3, with 7 bases matching TRBD2. This CDR3 is built from 16 residues. CDR1 is LGHDT and CDR2 is YNNKEL in the germline V gene (reference sequence). V gave up 1 base and J gave up 0 bases; unmatched junction bases: 4. CDR3 sequence: CASSQAAGESTDTQYF. The CDR3 DNA reads as TGTGCCAGCAGCCAAGCGGCGGGGGAAAGCACAGATACGCAGTATTTT.

This clonotype was counted between two and nine times. This chain joins TRBV13 and TRBJ1-5; D not resolved. Looked up from germline, CDR1 is PRHDT and CDR2 is FYEKMQ (reference sequence). The CDR3 spans 15 residues. Trimming took off 4 bases at V and 0 bases at J, with 10 bases between the two ends. The DNA of the CDR3 is TGTGCCAGCAGCTCGTCGGGTTTTAGCAATCAGCCCCAGCATTTT. Its protein is CASSSSGFSNQPQHF.

This clonotype was counted only a few times. The chain recombines TRBV11-2 with TRBJ1-4, with D hard to call. The V and J ends lost 0 bases and 7 bases respectively, with 9 bases between them. Germline CDR1 reads SGHAT; CDR2 reads FQNNGV. The CDR3 is 14 amino acids. CDR3 nucleotide sequence: TGTGCCAGCAGCTTAGAACCTAAGGGTGAAAAACTGTTTTTT. Translation: CASSLEPKGEKLFF.

This clonotype appeared many times. The chain employs TRBV9 and TRBJ2-5, with TRBD2 identical over 8 bases. Germline CDR1 is SGDLS and CDR2 is YYNGEE. The CDR3 consists of 14 residues. With V trimmed by 0 bases and J by 5 bases, 3 bases remained unmatched. The CDR3 region is CASSVGVAGETQYF. Written as DNA, the CDR3 is TGTGCCAGCAGCGTAGGGGTAGCGGGGGAGACCCAGTACTTC.

This clonotype was observed at least ten times. The chain is built from TRBV6-2 or TRBV6-3 and TRBJ2-3; 10 positions agree with TRBD2. J lost 4 bases, V lost 2 bases, and 6 bases had no gene match. The germline V gene encodes CDR1 MNHEY and CDR2 SVGEGT. This CDR3 is 16 amino acids long. The CDR3 spells CASSYPERGGSDTQYF. Written as DNA, the CDR3 is TGTGCCAGCAGTTACCCCGAGCGGGGGGGGTCAGATACGCAGTATTTT.

This clonotype was seen many times. The V and J genes are TRBV2 and TRBJ1-1; TRBD1 aligns across 7 bases. V shed 8 bases, J shed 0 bases, and the junction held 12 bases outside the gene matches. The CDR3 runs to 16 residues. In germline, CDR1 is SNHLY, CDR2 FYNNEI. This chain's CDR3 is CASAQPGTAMNTEAFF. The CDR3 region has the DNA TGTGCCAGCGCCCAACCCGGGACAGCCATGAACACTGAAGCTTTCTTT.

This clonotype was seen ten or more times. The V call is TRBV6-5, the J call TRBJ1-2; 9 nucleotides agree with TRBD1. Germline V gives CDR1 MNHEY, CDR2 SVGAGI. This CDR3 has 17 residues. V lost 2 bases and J lost 4; bases outside the gene matches: 11. In nucleotides, the CDR3 is TGTGCCAGCAGTTACGGCCGGGACAGGGAGTTCGTCTATGGCTACACCTTC. Translated, it gives CASSYGRDREFVYGYTF.

V and J are TRBV20-1 and TRBJ2-2; no firm D call. The length of the CDR3 is 15 residues. Trimming removed 3 bases at V and 4 bases at J, with 15 bases between. Looked up from germline, CDR1 is DFQATT and CDR2 is SNEGSKA (reference sequence). The CDR3 DNA reads TGCAGTGCTAGCGATGCTTCACGAGGCACCGGGGAGCTGTTTTTT. Amino acids: CSASDASRGTGELFF.

This clonotype was found a few times. J is TRBJ2-2 and V is TRBV11-3, with a possible D match to TRBD1 (5 bases). V lost 5 bases to trimming and J lost 8 bases, with 12 bases between them. This CDR3 has 13 amino acids. Per the germline V gene, CDR1 is SGHNT and CDR2 is YENEEA. CDR3 sequence (DNA): TGTGCCAGCAGCCAGCTAGGGGTGGGGGAGCTGTTTTTT. It codes for CASSQLGVGELFF.

The V and J genes are TRBV7-3 and TRBJ1-2; D is unresolved. The V and J ends lost 0 bases and 1 base respectively, with 12 bases between them. This CDR3 region has 16 residues. From germline, CDR1 is SGHTA and CDR2 FQGTGA. CDR3 sequence reads: CASSLTSGALNYGYTF. The CDR3 region has the DNA TGTGCCAGCAGCTTAACATCGGGTGCCCTTAACTATGGCTACACCTTC.

This clonotype was counted only a few times. The rearrangement uses TRBV10-3 and TRBJ2-1, with TRBD1 matching over 8 bases. CDR3 length equals 16 residues. Germline trimming cut 3 bases from V and 0 bases from J; bases unmatched to any gene: 4. Germline values: CDR1 ENHRY, CDR2 SYGVKD. CDR3 amino acids: CAISEITGGSYNEQFF. DNA for the CDR3: TGTGCCATCAGTGAAATCACAGGGGGCTCCTACAATGAGCAGTTCTTC.

There are many counts of this clonotype. The chain carries TRBV12-3 or TRBV12-4 and TRBJ2-3, with TRBD2 matching 8 bases. The CDR3 sequence is 15 residues long. V lost 3 bases, J lost 4 bases, and 6 bases stayed unmatched. The CDR3 reads CASSFGTRAPDTQYF. CDR3 bases: TGTGCCAGCAGTTTCGGGACTAGAGCCCCAGATACGCAGTATTTT.